Below are 9 T cell receptor beta chains sequenced from a single sample in a study of regulatory T cells in long-lasting Graves disease. Stated time point: newly diagnosed GD, antithyroid drugs for less than 3 months. Construction of the TCR library relied on RNA isolated from PBMCs. The TCR beta library used iRepertoire HTBI primers with Arm-PCR amplification of CDR3. A single record per CDR3 protein comes from TCRdb applying MiXCR to the multiplex PCR reads. The table shows under 500,000 distinct CDR3 sequences, with about a sixth occurring only once. Another study also made use of these data, one on T cells in Graves' hyperthyroidism and ophthalmopathy.

The source was peripheral blood mononuclear cells (PBMCs), collected at new diagnosis, from a patient treated with antithyroid drugs. The receptors were gathered from a woman aged 25 to 39 with Graves disease.

This clonotype was seen ten or more times. The chain employs TRBV30 and TRBJ2-1; 11 positions agree with TRBD2. This CDR3 has 18 residues. The germline V gene has CDR1 GTSNPN and CDR2 SVGIG (reference sequence). V lost 1 base, J lost 1 base, and 9 bases stayed unmatched. In nucleotides, the CDR3 is TGTGCCTGGAGTGGCCCCGGGGCTAGCGGGAGGTCCTACAATGAGCAGTTCTTC. Amino acid sequence: CAWSGPGASGRSYNEQFF.

This clonotype has a count of ten or more. This chain uses TRBV28 with TRBJ2-1; D could derive from TRBD1 or TRBD2 (7 bases each). Germline V gives CDR1 MDHEN, CDR2 SYDVKM. The CDR3 has 15 amino acids. V gave up 4 bases and J gave up 10 bases, with 20 bases separating them. CDR3 protein: CASSSALAGGGEQFF. CDR3 nucleotides: TGTGCCAGCAGTTCCGCCCTAGCAGGGGGGGGGGAGCAGTTCTTC.

This chain connects TRBV11-2 to TRBJ2-3; TRBD1 aligns across 11 bases. The closer fit of TRBJ2-7 to the DNA end suggests the J call may be wrong. The germline V gene encodes CDR1 SGHAT and CDR2 FQNNGV. The CDR3 sequence is 12 residues long. The CDR3 here is CASSWGQGGQYF. The DNA of the CDR3 is TGTGCCAGCAGCTGGGGACAGGGGGGGCAGTACTTC.

This clonotype was recorded at least ten times. V and J are TRBV10-3 and TRBJ2-3; a weak D match, TRBD1 (6 bases). V lost 3 bases, J lost 0 bases, and 7 bases lay in between. The germline V gene encodes CDR1 ENHRY and CDR2 SYGVKD. The CDR3 sequence is 14 residues long. CDR3 amino acids: CAISDGTSTDTQYF. For the CDR3, the DNA is TGTGCCATCAGTGACGGGACAAGCACAGATACGCAGTATTTT.

This clonotype was recorded at least ten times. The CDR3 loop is CASSRDPRGVSNEQFF. CDR3 coding DNA: TGTGCCAGCAGTCGAGACCCAAGGGGGGTCTCGAATGAGCAGTTCTTC. This chain links TRBV28 with TRBJ2-1; perhaps D is TRBD1 or TRBD2 (6 bases each). The germline CDR1 and CDR2 sequences are MDHEN and SYDVKM. Trimming shortened V by 5 bases and J by 7 bases, and 21 bases separated the two germline ends. This CDR3 comprises 16 residues.

This clonotype has a count of ten or more. The chain uses TRBV18 and TRBJ1-1; D is undetermined. This CDR3 has 12 residues. Trimming shortened V by 3 bases and J by 2 bases, and 4 bases separated the two germline ends. CDR1 and CDR2 (germline): KGHSH, LQKENI. The CDR3 sequence: CASSPSNTEAFF. CDR3 in DNA: TGTGCCAGCTCACCCTCCAACACTGAAGCTTTCTTT. The whole variable domain, filled in from reference TRBV18 and TRBJ1-1, reads NAGVMQNPRHLVRRRGQEARLRCSPMKGHSHVYWYRQLPEEGLKFMVYLQKENIIDESGMPKERFSAEFPKEGPSILRIQQVVRGDSAAYFCASSPSNTEAFFGQGTRLTVV.

This clonotype was counted many times. The chain uses TRBV11-2 and TRBJ1-4, with a possible D match to TRBD1 (5 bases). The CDR3 extends over 17 amino acids. Trimming pared 5 bases from V and 3 bases from J, leaving 19 bases between. Germline CDR1 is SGHAT and CDR2 is FQNNGV. The CDR3 DNA sequence: TGTGCCAGCAGCCTACTAGGGACCGGGCTTGCTAATGAAAAACTGTTTTTT. It encodes CASSLLGTGLANEKLFF.

The gene calls are TRBV3-1 and TRBJ2-1; the D gene could be TRBD1 or TRBD2 (5 bases each). The CDR3 is 15 residues long. CDR1 LGHDT and CDR2 YNNKEL come from the germline V gene (reference sequence). V was pared by 6 bases and J by 3 bases, with 15 bases between. CDR3 DNA sequence: TGTGCCAGCAGTTACTCGGGACCGAGCTACAATGAGCAGTTCTTC. Protein product: CASSYSGPSYNEQFF.

This rearrangement joins TRBV29-1 to TRBJ1-1, with D perhaps matching TRBD1 (5 bases). The germline gives CDR1 SQVTM, CDR2 ANQGSEA. CDR3 size: 13 residues. V lost 7 bases to trimming and J lost 1 base, with 13 bases between them. CDR3 coding DNA: TGCAGCGGATCTGGGGGTTGGAACACTGAAGCTTTCTTT. This codes for CSGSGGWNTEAFF.